This TCR beta chain was recorded in a study of blood T cell repertoires in COVID-19. CDR3 length: 15 amino acids. Trimming cost V 0 bases and J 6 bases; bases outside gene matches: 3. The germline gives CDR1 SGHNT, CDR2 YYREEE (reference sequence). In the original processing: Estimation of nucleated cell counts relied on the amplification of reference gene primers. TCRdb keeps only in-frame clones here, not all; method: immunoSEQ multiplex PCR. Clone size and V and J calls were adopted from that table, with D and trimming inferred from the DNA. This sample carries about 200,000 clones, approximately 84% of them seen once, and the ten largest clones take 7.6%.

The sequence came from a woman aged 45-65 years with active or convalescent COVID-19. V and J are TRBV5-4 and TRBJ2-1; 10 positions match TRBD2. The sequencing sample was made of peripheral blood. In nucleotides, the CDR3 is TGTGCCAGCAGCTTGGTAGCGGGAGGAACCAATGAGCAGTTCTTC. This encodes CASSLVAGGTNEQFF.